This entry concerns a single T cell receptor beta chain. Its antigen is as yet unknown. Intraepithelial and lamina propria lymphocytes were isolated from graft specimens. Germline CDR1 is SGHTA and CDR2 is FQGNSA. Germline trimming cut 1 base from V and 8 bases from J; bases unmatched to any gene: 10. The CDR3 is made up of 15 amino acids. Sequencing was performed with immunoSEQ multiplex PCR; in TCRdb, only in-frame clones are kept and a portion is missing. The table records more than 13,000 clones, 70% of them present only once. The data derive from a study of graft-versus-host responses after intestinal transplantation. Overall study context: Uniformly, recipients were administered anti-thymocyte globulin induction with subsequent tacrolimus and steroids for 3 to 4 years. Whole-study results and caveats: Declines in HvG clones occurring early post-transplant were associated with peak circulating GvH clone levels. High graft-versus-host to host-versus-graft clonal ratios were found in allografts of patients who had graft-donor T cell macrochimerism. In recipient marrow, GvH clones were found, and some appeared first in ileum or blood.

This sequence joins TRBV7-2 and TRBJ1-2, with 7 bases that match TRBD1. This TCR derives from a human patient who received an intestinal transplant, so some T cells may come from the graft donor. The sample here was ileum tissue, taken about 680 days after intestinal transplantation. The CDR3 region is CASSLVTGNIEGYTF. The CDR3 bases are TGTGCCAGCAGCTTAGTGACAGGGAATATAGAAGGCTACACCTTC.